This T cell receptor (beta chain) was recorded in a study of T-cell memory formation after mild COVID-19. TCRdb reprocessed the 5' RACE reads via MiXCR and lists one record per CDR3 protein. The table has some 450,000 distinct CDR3 sequences, about 19% seen once. This CDR3 comprises 12 residues. V lost 2 bases, J lost 9 bases, and 10 bases lay in between. Germline values: CDR1 SEHNR, CDR2 FQNEAQ (reference sequence). This rearrangement joins TRBV7-9 to TRBJ1-1; the D gene is possibly TRBD1 (5 bases). The receptor comes from an adult woman who had mild COVID-19 (a few samples of this study predate the infection). Cell type and time point are not known. Sequencing was done on a sample of PBMCs or a T cell subset sorted from them (not recorded which). CDR3 coding DNA: TGTGCCAGCAGCTTATCCGACAGAAAAGCTTTCTTT. Protein product: CASSLSDRKAFF.